This note documents a single T cell receptor beta chain sequence. Produced via immunoSEQ multiplex PCR; TCRdb's table is partial and in-frame only. The top ten hold about 6.7% of the sample, which has approximately 350,000 clones, about nine tenths seen once. This CDR3 is 14 amino acids long. V lost 7 bases to trimming and J lost 2 bases, with 13 bases between them. From germline, CDR1 is KGHDR and CDR2 SFDVKD. This sample is part of a study of blood T cell repertoires in COVID-19. This receptor was obtained from a woman between 65 and 79 years old with COVID-19, enrolled during active disease. The sample was peripheral blood. The chain combines TRBV24-1 with TRBJ1-1, with D possibly being TRBD1 (6 bases). CDR3 in DNA: TGTGCCACCAGAACAGGGAGGGGAAACACTGAAGCTTTCTTT. This gives the protein CATRTGRGNTEAFF.